This T cell receptor (beta chain) was documented in a study of blood T cell repertoires in COVID-19. About the study: Acute and convalescent COVID-19 specimens originated in the United States, Italy and Spain. In each case, the material was cDNA or gDNA derived from T cells, B-cell-depleted T cells, or PBMCs.

As handled by the study authors: Nucleated cell number was recorded as an estimate derived from reference gene primer amplification. Libraries were prepared by immunoSEQ multiplex PCR; TCRdb keeps only in-frame clonotypes and omits some of them. V and J calls and clone size are those listed in that table; D and trimming were worked out from the DNA. The data hold 150,000 to 200,000 clones, with roughly 80% observed a single time. Germline-derived CDR1 and CDR2 are SGHRS and YFSETQ. V was clipped by 6 bases and J by 8 bases, with 18 bases between them. CDR3 length equals 14 residues. The sample comprised peripheral blood. The TCR comes from a woman of 80 years or more with acute or convalescent COVID-19. The chain has TRBV5-1 and TRBJ2-1; no clear D gene. CDR3 amino acids: CASTFPDGFDEQFF. In DNA, the CDR3 is TGCGCCAGCACCTTCCCCGACGGGTTCGATGAGCAGTTCTTC. Full variable domain (remainder filled in from reference TRBV5-1 and TRBJ2-1): KAGVTQTPRYLIKTRGQQVTLSCSPISGHRSVSWYQQTPGQGLQFLFEYFSETQRNKGNFPGRFSGRQFSNSRSEMNVSTLELGDSALYLCASTFPDGFDEQFFGPGTRLTVL.